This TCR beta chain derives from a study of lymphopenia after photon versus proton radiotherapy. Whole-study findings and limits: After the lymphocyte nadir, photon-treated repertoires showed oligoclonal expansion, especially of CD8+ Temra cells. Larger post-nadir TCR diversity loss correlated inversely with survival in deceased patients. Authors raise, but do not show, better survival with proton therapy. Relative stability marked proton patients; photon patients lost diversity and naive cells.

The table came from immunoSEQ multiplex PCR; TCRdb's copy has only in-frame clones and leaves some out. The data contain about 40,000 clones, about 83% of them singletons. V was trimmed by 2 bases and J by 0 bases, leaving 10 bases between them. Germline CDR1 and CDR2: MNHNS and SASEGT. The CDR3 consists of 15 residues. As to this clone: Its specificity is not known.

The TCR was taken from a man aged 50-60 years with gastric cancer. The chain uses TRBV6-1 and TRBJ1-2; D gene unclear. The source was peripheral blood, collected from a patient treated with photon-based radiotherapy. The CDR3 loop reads CASSESPSPNYGYTF. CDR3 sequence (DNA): TGTGCCAGCAGTGAATCCCCATCCCCTAACTATGGCTACACCTTC.